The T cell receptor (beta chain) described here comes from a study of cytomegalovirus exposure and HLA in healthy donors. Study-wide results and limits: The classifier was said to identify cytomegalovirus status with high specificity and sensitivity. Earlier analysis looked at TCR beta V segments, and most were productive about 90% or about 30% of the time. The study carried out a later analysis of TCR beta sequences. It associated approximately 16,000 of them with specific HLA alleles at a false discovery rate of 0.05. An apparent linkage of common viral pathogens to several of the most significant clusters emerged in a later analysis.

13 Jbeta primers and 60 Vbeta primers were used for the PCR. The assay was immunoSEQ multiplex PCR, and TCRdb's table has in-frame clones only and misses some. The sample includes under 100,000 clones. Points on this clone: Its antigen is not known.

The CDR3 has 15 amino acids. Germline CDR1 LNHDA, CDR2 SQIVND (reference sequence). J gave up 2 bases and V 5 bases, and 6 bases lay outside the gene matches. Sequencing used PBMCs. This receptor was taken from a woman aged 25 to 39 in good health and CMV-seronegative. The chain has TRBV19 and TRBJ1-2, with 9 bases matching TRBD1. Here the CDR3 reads CASSPWTGANYGYTF. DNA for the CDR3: TGTGCCAGTAGTCCTTGGACAGGGGCGAACTATGGCTACACCTTC.